Below, 20 T cell receptor beta chains from the same sample are listed, as sequenced in a study of T cell responses to AZD1222 COVID-19 vaccine (dated by TCRdb to the early 2020s). The sample's time point label, in plain terms: about 28 days (+/-7) after the second vaccine dose. To prepare the library, the immunoSEQ multiplex PCR assay was applied. TCRdb took this table from immuneACCESS and kept in-frame rearrangements with V and J called. Such tables lack part of the clones; where checked against another copy, unresolved V genes explain under half of the gap, and the rest is unexplained. In all, the sample holds approximately 80,000 clones, and approximately 83% of those were seen once. The ten largest clones add up to over 10% of the sample. Sequences were derived from peripheral blood, sampled 28 days after the second AZD1222 dose. The receptors stem from an adult who received the AZD1222 COVID-19 vaccine.

The gene calls are TRBV6-5 and TRBJ2-7; TRBD1 aligns across 8 bases. V was clipped by 10 bases and J by 6 bases; unmatched bases: 11. Germline V CDR1 and CDR2: MNHEY, SVGAGI. The CDR3 is made up of 13 amino acids. CDR3 DNA: TGTGCCACCCGAAGCCAGGGGGCCTCCGAGCAGTACTTC. Encoded protein: CATRSQGASEQYF.

The V and J genes are TRBV5-1 and TRBJ1-4; D gene unclear. The CDR3 covers 13 residues. Per the germline V gene, CDR1 is SGHRS and CDR2 is YFSETQ. Trimming stripped 0 bases from V and 5 bases from J, with 5 bases between. Written as DNA, the CDR3 is TGCGCCAGCAGCTTGGGAGGAAATGAAAAACTGTTTTTT. Encoded protein: CASSLGGNEKLFF.

The genes are TRBV11-2 and TRBJ2-7, with D uncertain. Trimming took off 5 bases at V and 4 bases at J, with 9 bases between the two ends. Germline lookup yields CDR1 SGHAT and CDR2 FQNNGV. CDR3 length: 12 residues. The CDR3: CASSPTGYEQYF. As DNA, the CDR3 is TGTGCCAGCAGCCCGACTGGGTACGAGCAGTACTTC.

V is TRBV7-3 and J is TRBJ1-2; no clear D gene. CDR3 size: 16 residues. CDR1 and CDR2 from the germline V gene are SGHTA and FQGTGA. Trimming left V 4 bases short and J 7 bases short, with 22 bases between. CDR3 DNA sequence: TGTGCCAGCAGCTCAAACCCTAAAGTGCCAGGTTCTGGCTACACCTTC. It is translated as CASSSNPKVPGSGYTF.

The chain has TRBV7-9 and TRBJ2-1; TRBD2 matches 11 bases. The CDR3 consists of 17 residues. Trimming removed 6 bases from V and 0 bases from J; junction bases left unmatched: 7. In germline, CDR1 is SEHNR, CDR2 FQNEAQ (reference sequence). The CDR3 here is CASRDRGLADSYNEQFF. Here the CDR3 DNA reads TGTGCCAGCAGAGACCGGGGACTAGCGGACTCCTACAATGAGCAGTTCTTC. Full variable domain (outside the CDR3, taken from reference TRBV7-9 and TRBJ2-1): DTGVSQNPRHKITKRGQNVTFRCDPISEHNRLYWYRQTLGQGPEFLTYFQNEAQLEKSRLLSDRFSAERPKGSFSTLEIQRTEQGDSAMYLCASRDRGLADSYNEQFFGPGTRLTVL.

This chain connects TRBV7-9 to TRBJ2-2, with 7 nucleotides matching TRBD2. Trimming cost V 2 bases and J 0 bases; bases outside gene matches: 3. Germline values: CDR1 SEHNR, CDR2 FQNEAQ (reference sequence). The CDR3 loop spans 16 amino acids. The CDR3 DNA reads TGTGCCAGCAGCTTACCAAGCGGGGCGAACACCGGGGAGCTGTTTTTT. It translates to CASSLPSGANTGELFF.

The J gene is TRBJ1-2, the V gene TRBV16; D uncertain. The length of the CDR3 is 15 residues. Germline CDR1 reads KGHSY; CDR2 reads FQNENV. Trimming left V 4 bases short and J 0 bases short, with 12 bases between. CDR3 DNA: TGTGCCAGCAGCCCCCAGCTCTGGGCTAACTATGGCTACACCTTC. This gives the protein CASSPQLWANYGYTF.

The chain recombines TRBV6-1 with TRBJ1-2; D is perhaps TRBD1 (5 bases). Trimming removed 2 bases at V and 2 bases at J, with 9 bases between. Germline V CDR1 and CDR2: MNHNS, SASEGT. The CDR3 contains 14 residues. CDR3 residues: CASSERAGNYGYTF. The CDR3 coding sequence is TGTGCCAGCAGTGAACGGGCAGGGAACTATGGCTACACCTTC.

The J gene is TRBJ2-5, the V gene TRBV9; D uncertain. V was trimmed by 0 bases and J by 4 bases, leaving 13 bases between them. The length of the CDR3 is 15 residues. Germline V gene sequence: CDR1 SGDLS, CDR2 YYNGEE. Written as DNA, the CDR3 is TGTGCCAGCAGCGTAGAATGGGGAAGAAGAGAGACCCAGTACTTC. Translation: CASSVEWGRRETQYF.

CDR3 sequence (DNA): TGTGCCAGCAGCGCGACTAGCGTTCGCACAGATACGCAGTATTTT. Residues: CASSATSVRTDTQYF. This chain joins TRBV7-9 and TRBJ2-3, with 8 bases that match TRBD2. This CDR3 is 15 amino acids long. The V gene's germline CDR1 is SEHNR and CDR2 FQNEAQ (reference sequence). V lost 5 bases and J lost 1; bases outside the gene matches: 5.

The chain recombines TRBV28 with TRBJ2-2; D might be TRBD2 (6 bases). Trimming pared 6 bases from V and 5 bases from J, leaving 22 bases between. The germline CDR1 and CDR2 sequences are MDHEN and SYDVKM. There are 17 residues in the CDR3. The CDR3 nucleotides are TGTGCCAGCAGGGCAGAAGAGATGGACTACAGAACCGGGGAGCTGTTTTTT. Amino acids: CASRAEEMDYRTGELFF. Drawing the rest from reference TRBV28 and TRBJ2-2, the complete variable domain is DVKVTQSSRYLVKRTGEKVFLECVQDMDHENMFWYRQDPGLGLRLIYFSYDVKMKEKGDIPEGYSVSREKKERFSLILESASTNQTSMYLCASRAEEMDYRTGELFFGEGSRLTVL.

The chain couples TRBV3-1 (or the pseudogene TRBV3-2) to TRBJ1-5; 7 positions agree with TRBD1. Germline V gene data show CDR1 as LGHDT and CDR2 as YNNKEL (reference sequence). V was clipped by 4 bases and J by 0 bases; unmatched bases: 3. This CDR3 region has 15 residues. The CDR3: CASSPTGNSNQPQHF. For the CDR3, the DNA is TGTGCCAGCAGCCCGACAGGGAATAGCAATCAGCCCCAGCATTTT.

The chain combines TRBV27 with TRBJ2-7, with 10 bases aligning to TRBD2. The length of the CDR3 is 15 residues. V lost 5 bases, J lost 6 bases, and 10 bases stayed unmatched. Germline V gene data show CDR1 as MNHEY and CDR2 as SMNVEV (reference sequence). CDR3 region: CASSVVLAGAGEQYF. As DNA, the CDR3 is TGTGCCAGCAGTGTCGTTCTAGCGGGAGCGGGCGAGCAGTACTTC.

V is TRBV19 and J is TRBJ1-6; tentatively, D is TRBD1 (5 bases). This CDR3 is built from 15 residues. V lost 6 bases, J lost 3 bases, and 12 bases lay in between. The germline CDR1 and CDR2 sequences are LNHDA and SQIVND (reference sequence). The CDR3 nucleotides read TGTGCCAGTAGGAACCGGGACGGCTATAATTCACCCCTCCACTTT. Translating gives CASRNRDGYNSPLHF.

The genes are TRBV6-4 and TRBJ1-5; D is unresolved. Germline V lookup: CDR1 MRHNA, CDR2 SNTAGT. V lost 8 bases and J lost 3, with 11 bases in between. This CDR3 comprises 13 residues. In DNA, the CDR3 is TGTGCCAGCGTCGTCCGGGTCAATCAGCCCCAGCATTTT. It is translated as CASVVRVNQPQHF.

There are a few counts of this clone. The V call is TRBV7-9, the J call TRBJ2-3; TRBD2 matches at 8 bases. There are 14 residues in the CDR3. In germline, CDR1 is SEHNR, CDR2 FQNEAQ (reference sequence). V shed 5 bases, J shed 1 base, and the junction held 2 bases outside the gene matches. CDR3 residues: CASSTAGGTDTQYF. As DNA, the CDR3 is TGTGCCAGCAGCACAGCGGGGGGCACAGATACGCAGTATTTT.

As DNA, the CDR3 is TGTGCCAGCAGCCGGGGAAACCCGAACACTGAAGCTTTCTTT. Amino acids: CASSRGNPNTEAFF. The chain uses TRBV6-5 and TRBJ1-1; D gene uncertain. V shed 6 bases and J shed 1 base, with 12 bases lying between them. Germline CDR1 and CDR2: MNHEY and SVGAGI. The CDR3 sequence is 14 residues long.

The chain has TRBV4-1 and TRBJ1-5, with TRBD1 matching over 7 bases. Germline CDR1 and CDR2: MGHRA and YSYEKL. The ends lost 1 base at V and 4 bases at J; junction bases unmatched: 4. The CDR3 is made up of 15 amino acids. The CDR3 DNA reads TGCGCCAGCAGCCAAGGGGGACAGTTTAATCAGCCCCAGCATTTT. Protein sequence: CASSQGGQFNQPQHF.

The genes are TRBV10-3 and TRBJ2-7, with 10 bases aligning to TRBD2. CDR3 length equals 16 residues. The V segment lost 6 bases and the J segment 4 bases; nucleotides outside the gene matches: 12. CDR1 and CDR2 (germline): ENHRY, SYGVKD. CDR3 sequence: CAIRTSAGGQYYEQYF. The CDR3 DNA reads as TGTGCCATCAGGACTTCAGCGGGAGGGCAATATTACGAGCAGTACTTC.

V is TRBV7-9 and J is TRBJ1-1; D is unresolved. The germline V gene has CDR1 SEHNR and CDR2 FQNEAQ (reference sequence). Trimming stripped 5 bases from V and 1 base from J, with 17 bases between. This CDR3 has 16 residues. The CDR3 coding sequence is TGTGCCAGCAGCGACCTTTTGGACCGCTCGAACACTGAAGCTTTCTTT. Amino acid sequence: CASSDLLDRSNTEAFF.